This T cell receptor beta chain was sequenced for a study of blood T cell repertoires in COVID-19 (dated by TCRdb to about 2020). The study in broad terms: Collaborator samples came from the United States, Italy and Spain and covered acute and convalescent phases of COVID-19. The material from the prospective study consisted of cDNA or gDNA derived from T cells, B-cell-depleted T cells, or PBMCs. The dataset comprised deeply sampled blood TCRbeta repertoires from subjects exposed to, actively infected with, or recovered from COVID-19. The repertoires were released in a freely available public database intended as a resource for research on the immune response to SARS-CoV-2. The samples were drawn from the first 160 participants of the ongoing ImmuneRACE study and from about 1,200 subjects provided by 6 global collaborators. Nearly every sample came with metadata listing a de-identified subject ID, COVID-19 status, age in years and sex. Where HLA class I and class II types were available, the types were taken from metadata supplied by the sample provider, not from assay-based typing. Overall study results and their limits: The amount of clinical and demographic metadata varied by source and participant and was provided uncurated.

CDR1 and CDR2 (MDHEN, SYDVKM) derive from the germline V gene. The cysteine opens and the phenylalanine closes a CDR3 of 14 amino acids. This entry keeps only the CDR3 DNA: 42 bases, framed from base 1. The junction shows trimming of 5 bases on V and 8 bases on J, plus 18 bases between the germline ends. The immunoSEQ Assay, a bias-controlled multiplex PCR, was used to amplify TCRbeta CDR3 regions from genomic DNA. On the authors' methods: Nucleated cell counts per sample were estimated from amplification of reference gene primers within the assay. To quantify the absolute abundance of each unique TCRbeta CDR3 rearrangement, sequence reads were collapsed and filtered. Productive Simpson clonality was computed per sample as the square root of Simpson's diversity index over productive rearrangements. Sourced from immuneACCESS, this table was stored by TCRdb with only in-frame sequences that have V and J called. A share of the clones is absent; for the studies checked, an unresolved V gene accounts for under half, and the remainder has no known explanation. From that table come the V and J calls and clone size; the DNA was used to work out D and trimming. This sample gives some 150,000 clones in total; 81% of them show up just once. The ten largest clones add up to about 8.4% of the sample.

The collaborating institutions used their own protocols to collect whole blood in K2EDTA tubes. For TCRbeta analysis, collaborator samples were shipped as frozen whole blood, as isolated PBMCs, or as DNA extracted from either sample type. This clone was detected once. Its antigen specificity is not known. Within one base of it there is no much larger clone, and no base qualities were kept. In this chain, TRBV28 is recombined with TRBJ1-2; D gene: possibly TRBD1, on 6 matching bases. Sequencing was done on a sample of peripheral blood. The receptor comes from a woman between 55 and 75 years old with active or convalescent COVID-19. The DNA sequence is given as TGTGCCAGCAGTGCGGCGTTGGGGGCCGGGGGCTACACCTTC. The resulting protein is CASSAALGAGGYTF.